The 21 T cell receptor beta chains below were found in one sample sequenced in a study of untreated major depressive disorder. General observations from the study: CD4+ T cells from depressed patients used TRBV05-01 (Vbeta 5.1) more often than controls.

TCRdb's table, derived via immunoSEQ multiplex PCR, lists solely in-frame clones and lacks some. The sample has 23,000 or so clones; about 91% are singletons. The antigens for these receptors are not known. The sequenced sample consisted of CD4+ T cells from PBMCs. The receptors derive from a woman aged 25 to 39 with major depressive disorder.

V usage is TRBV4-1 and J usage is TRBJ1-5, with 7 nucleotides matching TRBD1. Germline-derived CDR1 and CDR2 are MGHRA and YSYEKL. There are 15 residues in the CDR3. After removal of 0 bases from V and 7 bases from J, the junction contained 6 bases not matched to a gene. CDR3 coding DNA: TGCGCCAGCAGCCAAGATGGACAGGTATCCCAGCCCCAGCATTTT. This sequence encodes CASSQDGQVSQPQHF.

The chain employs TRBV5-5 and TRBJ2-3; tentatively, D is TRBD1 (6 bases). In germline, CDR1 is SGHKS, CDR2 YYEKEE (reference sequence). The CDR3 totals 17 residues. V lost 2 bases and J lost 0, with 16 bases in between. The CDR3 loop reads CASSLRSRTVSTDTQYF. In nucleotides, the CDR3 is TGTGCCAGCAGCTTAAGGTCTAGGACAGTGAGCACAGATACGCAGTATTTT. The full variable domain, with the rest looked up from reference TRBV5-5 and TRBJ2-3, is DAGVTQSPTHLIKTRGQQVTLRCSPISGHKSVSWYQQVLGQGPQFIFQYYEKEERGRGNFPDRFSARQFPNYSSELNVNALLLGDSALYLCASSLRSRTVSTDTQYFGPGTRLTVL.

CDR3 region: CASSEMYGYTF. DNA of the CDR3: TGTGCCAGCAGTGAGATGTATGGCTACACCTTC. The chain is built from TRBV28 and TRBJ1-2; no clear D. Germline V gene lookup returns CDR1 MDHEN and CDR2 SYDVKM. The CDR3 covers 11 residues. The V end lost 5 bases, the J end lost 5 bases, and 6 bases lay between the germline ends.

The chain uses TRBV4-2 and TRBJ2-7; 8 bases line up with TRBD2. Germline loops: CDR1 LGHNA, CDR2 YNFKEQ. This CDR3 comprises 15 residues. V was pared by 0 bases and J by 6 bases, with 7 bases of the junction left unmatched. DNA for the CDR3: TGTGCCAGCAGCCAAGAGTTAGCGGGGCCGAGCGAGCAGTACTTC. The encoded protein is CASSQELAGPSEQYF.

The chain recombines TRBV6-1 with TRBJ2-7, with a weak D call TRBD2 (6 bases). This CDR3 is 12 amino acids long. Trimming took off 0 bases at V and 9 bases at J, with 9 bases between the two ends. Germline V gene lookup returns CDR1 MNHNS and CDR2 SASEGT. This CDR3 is CASSEAEEGQYF. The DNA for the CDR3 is TGTGCCAGCAGTGAAGCGGAGGAGGGGCAGTACTTC.

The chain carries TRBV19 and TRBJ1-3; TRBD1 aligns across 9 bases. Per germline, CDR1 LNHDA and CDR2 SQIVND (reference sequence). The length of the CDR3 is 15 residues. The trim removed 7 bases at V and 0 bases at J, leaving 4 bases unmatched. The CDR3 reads CASTGQGFSGNTIYF. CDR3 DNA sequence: TGTGCCAGTACCGGACAGGGGTTCTCTGGAAACACCATATATTTT.

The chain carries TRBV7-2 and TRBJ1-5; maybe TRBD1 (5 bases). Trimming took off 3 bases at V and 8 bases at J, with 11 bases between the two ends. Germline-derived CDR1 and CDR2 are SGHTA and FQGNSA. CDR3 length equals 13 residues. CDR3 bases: TGTGCCAGCAGCTTCGGGGGTGGGGAGCCCCAGCATTTT. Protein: CASSFGGGEPQHF.

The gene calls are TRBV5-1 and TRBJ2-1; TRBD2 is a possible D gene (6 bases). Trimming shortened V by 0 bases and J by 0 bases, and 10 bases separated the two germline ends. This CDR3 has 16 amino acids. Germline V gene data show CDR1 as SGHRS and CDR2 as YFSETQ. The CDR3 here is CASSLAGSGSYNEQFF. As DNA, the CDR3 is TGCGCCAGCAGCTTGGCCGGTAGCGGCTCCTACAATGAGCAGTTCTTC.

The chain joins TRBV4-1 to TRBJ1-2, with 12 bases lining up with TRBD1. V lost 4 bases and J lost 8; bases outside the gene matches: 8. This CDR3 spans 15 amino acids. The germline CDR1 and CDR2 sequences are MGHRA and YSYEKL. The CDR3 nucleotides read TGCGCCAGCAGCCTTATCCCGGGACAGGGGGCCGGCTACACCTTC. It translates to CASSLIPGQGAGYTF.

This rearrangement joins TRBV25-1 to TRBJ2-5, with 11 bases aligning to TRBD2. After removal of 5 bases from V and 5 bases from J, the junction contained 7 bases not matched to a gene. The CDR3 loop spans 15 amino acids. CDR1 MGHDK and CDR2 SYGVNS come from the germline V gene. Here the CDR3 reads CASSSLAGVEETQYF. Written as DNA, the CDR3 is TGTGCCAGCAGTTCACTAGCGGGAGTTGAGGAGACCCAGTACTTC. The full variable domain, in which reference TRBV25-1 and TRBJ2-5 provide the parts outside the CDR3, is EADIYQTPRYLVIGTGKKITLECSQTMGHDKMYWYQQDPGMELHLIHYSYGVNSTEKGDLSSESTVSRIRTEHFPLTLESARPSHTSQYLCASSSLAGVEETQYFGPGTRLLVL.

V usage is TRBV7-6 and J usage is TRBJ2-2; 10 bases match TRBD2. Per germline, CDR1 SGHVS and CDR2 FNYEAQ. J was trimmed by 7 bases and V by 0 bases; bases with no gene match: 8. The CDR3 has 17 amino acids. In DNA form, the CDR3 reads TGTGCCAGCAGCTTAGCAACGCAGGGACTAGCGAGCGGGGAGCTGTTTTTT. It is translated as CASSLATQGLASGELFF.

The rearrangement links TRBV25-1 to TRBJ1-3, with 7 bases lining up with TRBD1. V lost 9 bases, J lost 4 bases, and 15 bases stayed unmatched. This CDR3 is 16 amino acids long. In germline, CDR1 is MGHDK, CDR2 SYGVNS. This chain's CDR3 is CASHRGDSPLGNTIYF. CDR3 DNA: TGTGCCAGTCACCGCGGGGACAGCCCTCTCGGAAACACCATATATTTT.

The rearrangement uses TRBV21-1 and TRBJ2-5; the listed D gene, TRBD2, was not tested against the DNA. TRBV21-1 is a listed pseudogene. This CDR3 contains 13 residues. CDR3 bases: TGTGCCAGCACCCAGGACTTACGGGAGACCCAGTACTTC. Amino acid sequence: CASTQDLRETQYF.

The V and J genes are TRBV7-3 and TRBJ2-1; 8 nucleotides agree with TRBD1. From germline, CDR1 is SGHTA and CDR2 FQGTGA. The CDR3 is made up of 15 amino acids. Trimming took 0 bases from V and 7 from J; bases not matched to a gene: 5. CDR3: CASSLTRDRRNEQFF. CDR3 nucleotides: TGTGCCAGCAGCTTAACGCGGGACAGGCGGAATGAGCAGTTCTTC. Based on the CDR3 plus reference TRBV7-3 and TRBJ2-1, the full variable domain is GAGVSQTPSNKVTEKGKYVELRCDPISGHTALYWYRQSLGQGPEFLIYFQGTGAADDSGLPNDRFFAVRPEGSVSTLKIQRTERGDSAVYLCASSLTRDRRNEQFFGPGTRLTVL.

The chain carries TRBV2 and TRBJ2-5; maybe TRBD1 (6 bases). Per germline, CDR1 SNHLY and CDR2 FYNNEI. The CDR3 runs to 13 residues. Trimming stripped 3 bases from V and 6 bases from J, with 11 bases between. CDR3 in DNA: TGTGCCAGCAGTGACGGGCAGGGGAAGACCCAGTACTTC. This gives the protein CASSDGQGKTQYF.

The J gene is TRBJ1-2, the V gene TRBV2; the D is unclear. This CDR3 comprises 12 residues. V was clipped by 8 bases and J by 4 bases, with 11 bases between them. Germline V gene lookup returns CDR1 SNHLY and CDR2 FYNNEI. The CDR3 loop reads CASVIRSYGYTF. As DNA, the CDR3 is TGTGCCAGCGTTATTCGTTCCTATGGCTACACCTTC.

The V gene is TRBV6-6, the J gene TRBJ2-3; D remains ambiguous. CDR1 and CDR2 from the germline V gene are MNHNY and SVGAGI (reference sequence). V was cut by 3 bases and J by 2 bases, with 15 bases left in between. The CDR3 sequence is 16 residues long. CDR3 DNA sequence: TGTGCCAGCAGTTATGGTCCTTGGCAGGCCACAGATACGCAGTATTTT. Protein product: CASSYGPWQATDTQYF.

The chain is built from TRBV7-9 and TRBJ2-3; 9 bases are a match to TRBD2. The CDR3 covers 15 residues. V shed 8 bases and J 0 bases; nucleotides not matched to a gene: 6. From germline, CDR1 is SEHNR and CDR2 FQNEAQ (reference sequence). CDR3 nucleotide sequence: TGTGCCAGCGCGGGGGGGCCGCTTAGCACAGATACGCAGTATTTT. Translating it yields CASAGGPLSTDTQYF.

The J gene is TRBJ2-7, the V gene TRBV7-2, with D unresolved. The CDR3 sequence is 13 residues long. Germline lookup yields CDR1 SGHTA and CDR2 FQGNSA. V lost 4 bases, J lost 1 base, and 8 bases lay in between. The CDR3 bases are TGTGCCAGCAGCTCCTCGAGTTCCTACGAGCAGTACTTC. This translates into CASSSSSSYEQYF. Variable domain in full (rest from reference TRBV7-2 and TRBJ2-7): GAGVSQSPSNKVTEKGKDVELRCDPISGHTALYWYRQSLGQGLEFLIYFQGNSAPDKSGLPSDRFSAERTGGSVSTLTIQRTQQEDSAVYLCASSSSSSYEQYFGPGTRLTVT.

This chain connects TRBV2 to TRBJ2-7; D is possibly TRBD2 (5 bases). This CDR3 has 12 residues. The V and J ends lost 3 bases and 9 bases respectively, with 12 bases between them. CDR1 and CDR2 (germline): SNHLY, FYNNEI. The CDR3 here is CASSDPGLAQYF. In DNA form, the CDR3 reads TGTGCCAGCAGTGATCCTGGGCTAGCGCAGTACTTC.

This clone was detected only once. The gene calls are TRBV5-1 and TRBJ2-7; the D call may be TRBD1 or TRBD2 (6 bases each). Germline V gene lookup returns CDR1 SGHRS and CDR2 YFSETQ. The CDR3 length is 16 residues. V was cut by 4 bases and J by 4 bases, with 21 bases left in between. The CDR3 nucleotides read TGCGCCAGCAGCCCGGGGGCCTCAACAAAGGGGTACGAGCAGTACTTC. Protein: CASSPGASTKGYEQYF.